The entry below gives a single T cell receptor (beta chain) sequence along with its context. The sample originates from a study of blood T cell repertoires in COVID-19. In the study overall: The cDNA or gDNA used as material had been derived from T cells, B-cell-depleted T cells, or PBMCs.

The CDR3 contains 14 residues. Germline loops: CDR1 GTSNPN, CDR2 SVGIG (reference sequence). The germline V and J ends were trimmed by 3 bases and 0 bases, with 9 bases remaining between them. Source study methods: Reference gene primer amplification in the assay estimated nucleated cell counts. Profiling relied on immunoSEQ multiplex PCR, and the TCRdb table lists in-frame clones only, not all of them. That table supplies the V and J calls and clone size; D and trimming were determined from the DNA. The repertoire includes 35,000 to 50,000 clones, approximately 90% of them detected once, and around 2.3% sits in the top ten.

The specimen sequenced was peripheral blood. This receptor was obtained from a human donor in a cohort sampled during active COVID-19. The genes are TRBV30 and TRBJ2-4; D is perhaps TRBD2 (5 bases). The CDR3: CAWSDGLAKNIQYF. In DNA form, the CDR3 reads TGTGCCTGGAGCGACGGACTAGCCAAAAACATTCAGTACTTC.